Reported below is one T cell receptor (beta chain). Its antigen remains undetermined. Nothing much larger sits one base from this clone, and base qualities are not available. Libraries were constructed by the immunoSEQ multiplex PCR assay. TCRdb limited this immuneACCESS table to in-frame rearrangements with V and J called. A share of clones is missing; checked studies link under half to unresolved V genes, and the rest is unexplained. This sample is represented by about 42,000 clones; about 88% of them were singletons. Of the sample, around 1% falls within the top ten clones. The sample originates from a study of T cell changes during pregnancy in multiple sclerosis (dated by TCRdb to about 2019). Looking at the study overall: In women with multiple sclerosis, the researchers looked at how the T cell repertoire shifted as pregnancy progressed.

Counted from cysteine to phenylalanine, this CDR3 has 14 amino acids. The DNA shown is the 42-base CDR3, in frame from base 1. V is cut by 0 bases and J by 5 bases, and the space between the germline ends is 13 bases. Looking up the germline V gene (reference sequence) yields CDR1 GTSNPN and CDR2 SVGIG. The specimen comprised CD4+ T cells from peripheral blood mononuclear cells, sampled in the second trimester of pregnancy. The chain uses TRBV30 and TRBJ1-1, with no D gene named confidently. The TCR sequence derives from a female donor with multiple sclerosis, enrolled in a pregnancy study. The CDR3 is CAWSVRGTGTEAFF. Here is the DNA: TGTGCCTGGAGTGTTCGAGGAACGGGGACTGAAGCTTTCTTT.